This paragraph covers one T cell receptor beta chain sequence. The sample holds one count of this clone. What this receptor recognizes is not known. No base quality information exists; no much larger clone differs at one position. These data come from a study of blood T cell repertoires in COVID-19 (dated by TCRdb to the early 2020s). Describing the broader study: Samples from collaborators originated in the United States, Italy and Spain and spanned both the acute and convalescent phases of COVID-19. The dataset comprised deeply sampled blood TCRbeta repertoires from subjects exposed to, actively infected with, or recovered from COVID-19. The material from the prospective study consisted of cDNA or gDNA derived from T cells, B-cell-depleted T cells, or PBMCs. A de-identified subject ID, COVID-19 status, age in years and sex were almost always included in the sample metadata. The repertoires were made available in a free public database intended to serve as a resource for research on the immune response to SARS-CoV-2. The samples were drawn from the first 160 participants of the ongoing ImmuneRACE study and from 950 to 1,500 subjects provided by 6 global collaborators. HLA class I and class II types, where available, came from metadata supplied by the sample provider rather than from assay-based typing.

TCRbeta CDR3 regions were amplified from genomic DNA using the immunoSEQ Assay, a bias-controlled multiplex PCR. Regarding the original processing steps: Nucleated cell counts per sample were estimated from amplification of reference gene primers within the assay. To quantify the absolute abundance of each unique TCRbeta CDR3 rearrangement, sequence reads were collapsed and filtered. For each sample, productive Simpson clonality was calculated by taking the square root of Simpson's diversity index across productive rearrangements. TCRdb took this table from immuneACCESS and kept in-frame rearrangements with V and J called. Such tables lack part of the clones; where checked against another copy, unresolved V genes explain under half of the gap, and the rest is unexplained. V and J calls and clone size follow that table, whereas D and trimming were derived from the DNA. Counted in this sample were 80,000 to 95,000 clones; about 75% of them appeared once. The ten largest clonotypes hold 9.8% of the sample.

According to the germline V gene, CDR1 reads SGHRS and CDR2 reads YFSETQ. There are 15 amino acids in the CDR3, from cysteine to phenylalanine inclusive. Just CDR3 DNA is preserved here, 45 bases in frame from base 1. For this chain, trimming is 0 bases at the V end and 6 bases at the J end, and the number of junction bases without a gene match is 3. Overall results and qualifications from the work: Clinical and demographic metadata were provided uncurated, with the amount varying by source and participant.

The collaborating institutions used their own protocols to collect whole blood in K2EDTA tubes. For TCRbeta analysis, collaborators shipped samples in one of three forms: frozen whole blood, isolated PBMCs, or DNA extracted from either of those sample types. The sequencing input was peripheral blood. This receptor chain uses TRBV5-1 and TRBJ2-1; TRBD2 matches 10 bases in the middle. The source is an elderly woman with acute or convalescent COVID-19. The CDR3 in this case is CASSLGTSGFNEQFF. The bases read TGCGCCAGCAGCTTGGGGACTAGCGGATTCAATGAGCAGTTCTTC.